This is a list of T cell receptor beta chains from one sample in a study of vaccination effects on CD4 cells after COVID-19. The assay was immunoSEQ multiplex PCR, and TCRdb's table has in-frame clones only and misses some. The table includes over 35,000 clones, 76% detected once. These receptors are not linked to any known antigen. Sequenced here: CD4+ T cells from PBMCs cultured without peptide, sampled after COVID-19 vaccination. The receptors were sampled from a human donor who had a prior SARS-CoV-2 infection. Both conserved end residues are part of each CDR3. Fields, in order: V gene, D gene, clone size, CDR3 length, J gene, CDR3 DNA, CDR3 protein. A D gene is named only where the DNA matches it firmly. Clone size is stated in some rows and not others, as once, few, many or a class when expanded.

TRBV5-1	NA	NA	15	TRBJ1-2	TGCGCCAGCAGCAGGACACAGGGAGGGAGCTATGGCTACACCTTC	CASSRTQGGSYGYTF
TRBV9	NA	NA	15	TRBJ2-7	TGTGCCAGCAGCGTTGGGGGGCTAGCCGACTACGAGCAGTACTTC	CASSVGGLADYEQYF
TRBV29-1	NA	NA	11	TRBJ1-1	TGCAGCGTGGGGATGAACACTGAAGCTTTCTTT	CSVGMNTEAFF
TRBV30	TRBD1	NA	15	TRBJ1-4	TGTGCCTGGAGTGCCTCACAGGGGTTTAATGAAAAACTGTTTTTT	CAWSASQGFNEKLFF
TRBV20-1	NA	NA	11	TRBJ1-2	TGCAGTGCTGGAGAGCCGTATGGCTACACCTTC	CSAGEPYGYTF
TRBV3-1/TRBV3-2	NA	NA	15	TRBJ1-1	TGTGCCAGCAGCCACCGGGGCAGAGGTGACACTGAAGCTTTCTTT	CASSHRGRGDTEAFF
TRBV2	NA	NA	15	TRBJ2-3	TGTGCCAGCAACCGGGAGGGACCAGGGGGGGGGACGCAGTATTTT	CASNREGPGGGTQYF
TRBV5-1	NA	once	15	TRBJ2-1	TGCGCCAGCAGCTTGAGTACACAGGCATACAATGAGCAGTTCTTC	CASSLSTQAYNEQFF
TRBV6-4	NA	once	14	TRBJ2-7	TGTGCCAGCAGTGACTCGAACACGACCTACGAGCAGTACTTC	CASSDSNTTYEQYF
TRBV30	NA	NA	12	TRBJ2-5	TGTGCCTGGAGTGTACGTTGGGAAACCCAGTACTTC	CAWSVRWETQYF
TRBV7-2	NA	NA	15	TRBJ2-6	TGTGCCAGCAGCCTAGGTGGGGCTGGGGCCAACGTCCTGACTTTC	CASSLGGAGANVLTF
TRBV28	NA	few	12	TRBJ1-1	TGTGCCAGCAGTTTAACGTACACTGAAGCTTTCTTT	CASSLTYTEAFF
TRBV2	NA	NA	14	TRBJ1-1	TGTGCCAGCAGTGAAGGGGGCGTTGTCACTGAAGCTTTCTTT	CASSEGGVVTEAFF
TRBV7-2	NA	NA	12	TRBJ2-1	TGTGCCAGCAGCTTACACTACACTCGGCAGTTCTTC	CASSLHYTRQFF
TRBV5-6	NA	few	13	TRBJ2-1	TGTGCCAGCAGCTTGGACTACTACAATGAGCAGTTCTTC	CASSLDYYNEQFF
TRBV21-1	NA	NA	17	TRBJ2-3	TGTGCCAGCAGCAAAGTCGGGGCTAGCGGAACTAAAAATACGCAGTATTTT	CASSKVGASGTKNTQYF
TRBV7-3	NA	NA	14	TRBJ2-3	TGTGCCAGCAGCCCTGGCCAAACCACAGATACGCAGTATTTT	CASSPGQTTDTQYF
TRBV2	NA	NA	15	TRBJ2-1	TGTGCCAGCAGTGAACATACGGGGTCCTACAATGAGCAGTTCTTC	CASSEHTGSYNEQFF
TRBV7-3	TRBD1	NA	15	TRBJ2-5	TGTGCCAGCAGCCAACATCAGGGGGCGGAGGAGACCCAGTACTTC	CASSQHQGAEETQYF
TRBV2	TRBD2	NA	15	TRBJ2-5	TGTGCCAGCAGTGTGTCTAGCGGAGTCGAAGGGACCCAGTACTTC	CASSVSSGVEGTQYF
TRBV2	TRBD2	NA	16	TRBJ2-6	TGTGCCAGCAAAAGCGGGACTCAACCTGGGGCCAACGTCCTGACTTTC	CASKSGTQPGANVLTF
TRBV6-5	NA	NA	13	TRBJ1-2	TGTGCCAGCAGTTACGACACCAACTATGGCTACACCTTC	CASSYDTNYGYTF
TRBV3-1/TRBV3-2	NA	NA	16	TRBJ1-1	TGTGCCAGCAGCCAAGATCAGGGTTTTGAGAACACTGAAGCTTTCTTT	CASSQDQGFENTEAFF
TRBV6-4	NA	NA	10	TRBJ1-2	TGTGCCCCCCGAGTTAGTGGCTACACCTTC	CAPRVSGYTF
TRBV5-1	NA	NA	15	TRBJ1-5	TGCGCCAGCAGCTTAATCCCAGGGAACAATCAGCCCCAGCATTTT	CASSLIPGNNQPQHF
TRBV27	NA	once	15	TRBJ2-1	TGTGCCAGCAGTTTATTTCTCAGCTCCTACAATGAGCAGTTCTTC	CASSLFLSSYNEQFF
TRBV4-1	TRBD2	NA	14	TRBJ2-3	TGCGCCAGCAGCCCTGGACTAGCGGGAGCGACGCAGTATTTT	CASSPGLAGATQYF
TRBV5-1	NA	NA	15	TRBJ2-3	TGCGCCAGCAGCTTGGTTGCGGCTAGCACAGATACGCAGTATTTT	CASSLVAASTDTQYF
TRBV5-4	NA	NA	14	TRBJ1-1	TGTGCCAGCACCTCTATGACCCTGAACACTGAAGCTTTCTTT	CASTSMTLNTEAFF
TRBV10-3	NA	NA	13	TRBJ2-7	TGTGCCATCAAGTATGCTAGCCGTGACGAGCAGTACTTC	CAIKYASRDEQYF
TRBV18	TRBD1	NA	15	TRBJ2-3	TGTGCCAGCTCACCAGGAGTACAGGGGGGAGATACGCAGTATTTT	CASSPGVQGGDTQYF
TRBV7-9	NA	NA	16	TRBJ2-5	TGTGCCAGCAGCCAAGAGCGCCGGGACTGGGCCTCCACCCAGTACTTC	CASSQERRDWASTQYF
TRBV7-2	TRBD2	NA	16	TRBJ2-1	TGTGCCAGCACCCACAGTGGGGCTAGCGGGTTGTTAGAGCAGTTCTTC	CASTHSGASGLLEQFF
TRBV27	NA	NA	14	TRBJ1-1	TGTGCCAGCAGTTTATGGGGGGGGAACACTGAAGCTTTCTTT	CASSLWGGNTEAFF
TRBV11-3	NA	NA	15	TRBJ2-3	TGTGCCAGCCAGGAAGGCCTGGTCGAGACAGATACGCAGTATTTT	CASQEGLVETDTQYF
TRBV18	NA	NA	12	TRBJ2-2	TGTGCCAGCTCACTCCTCACCGGGGAGCTGTTTTTT	CASSLLTGELFF
TRBV6-2/TRBV6-3	TRBD1	once	16	TRBJ2-3	TGTGCCAGCAGTTACTCGATAGACAGGGGGGCAGATACGCAGTATTTT	CASSYSIDRGADTQYF
TRBV6-5	TRBD1	NA	15	TRBJ2-7	TGTGCCAGCAGTTCCGGGACAGGGGGAGATTACGAGCAGTACTTC	CASSSGTGGDYEQYF
TRBV7-2	TRBD2	NA	13	TRBJ2-7	TGTGCCACCGGACTAGCCAAGAACTACGAGCAGTACTTC	CATGLAKNYEQYF
TRBV3-1/TRBV3-2	NA	few	17	TRBJ1-1	TGTGCCAGCAGCCAAGAGGGGGCAGGCGTTGTGAACACTGAAGCTTTCTTT	CASSQEGAGVVNTEAFF
TRBV11-1	NA	NA	16	TRBJ1-5	TGTGCCAGCAGCTTGGTTTGGCAGGACTTCAATCAGCCCCAGCATTTT	CASSLVWQDFNQPQHF
TRBV24-1	NA	few	14	TRBJ2-7	TGTGCCACCAGTGCTGGGCAGGGACTGGGCGAGCAGTACTTC	CATSAGQGLGEQYF
TRBV6-1	NA	NA	14	TRBJ1-2	TGTGCCAGCAGTGAAAGTCAGGGTTATGGCCTCTACACCTTC	CASSESQGYGLYTF
TRBV19	NA	NA	13	TRBJ1-2	TGTGCCAGCCAATCCCAGGGAGACTATGGCTACACCTTC	CASQSQGDYGYTF
TRBV19	NA	NA	14	TRBJ1-1	TGTGCCAGTAGCCCCTTAATAATGAACACTGAAGCTTTCTTT	CASSPLIMNTEAFF
TRBV18	TRBD1	NA	16	TRBJ2-2	TGTGCCAGCTCCACAGGGACAGGGTGGAGCACCGGGGAGCTGTTTTTT	CASSTGTGWSTGELFF
TRBV29-1	TRBD1	NA	13	TRBJ2-3	TGCAGCGCCCGGGGACAGTACACAGATACGCAGTATTTT	CSARGQYTDTQYF
TRBV11-1	NA	NA	13	TRBJ2-3	TGTGCCAGCAGCTTAGAACTCCTCGATACGCAGTATTTT	CASSLELLDTQYF
TRBV12-5	TRBD2	NA	15	TRBJ2-1	TGTGCTAGTGACCTACGGACTAGCGGGAGTCCTGAGCAGTTCTTC	CASDLRTSGSPEQFF
TRBV19	TRBD1	NA	14	TRBJ1-1	TGTGCCAGCAAACGGGACAGGAGAAACACTGAAGCTTTCTTT	CASKRDRRNTEAFF
TRBV6-5	NA	NA	12	TRBJ2-7	TGTGCCAGCAGCAGGGAAGGCTACGAGCAGTACTTC	CASSREGYEQYF
TRBV21-1	NA	NA	16	TRBJ2-1	TGTGCCAGCAGCAAAGGTAGCCCTACCTTGGAGGATGAGCAGTTCTTC	CASSKGSPTLEDEQFF
TRBV7-9	TRBD1	NA	14	TRBJ1-1	TGTGCCAGCAGTTGGACAGGGGCCGGGGCAGGGTCTTTCTTT	CASSWTGAGAGSFF
TRBV7-2	TRBD1	NA	15	TRBJ2-2	TGTGCCAGCAGCATAACCGGGACAGGCACCGGGGAGCTGTTTTTT	CASSITGTGTGELFF
TRBV28	NA	once	13	TRBJ1-1	TGTGCCGCGATGGGGGACGGGCTCGATAGTAGGTTCTTT	CAAMGDGLDSRFF
TRBV4-3	NA	NA	14	TRBJ1-1	TGCGCCAGCAGCCAGTGGCAGGGGAACACTGAAGCTTTCTTT	CASSQWQGNTEAFF
TRBV5-1	NA	NA	14	TRBJ1-1	TGCGCCAGCAGTTCCCGACCAGAGAACACTGAAGCTTTCTTT	CASSSRPENTEAFF
TRBV5-1	NA	NA	14	TRBJ1-1	TGCGCCAGCAGGAGGGAGGGCTTGAACACTGAAGCTTTCTTT	CASRREGLNTEAFF
TRBV18	NA	few	13	TRBJ1-2	TGTGCCAGCTCACCACGTTCCGGCTATGGCTACACCTTC	CASSPRSGYGYTF
TRBV6-5	NA	NA	16	TRBJ2-7	TGTGCCAGCAGTTCCCATCTGGGGGTCAGGGCCTACGAGCAGTACTTC	CASSSHLGVRAYEQYF